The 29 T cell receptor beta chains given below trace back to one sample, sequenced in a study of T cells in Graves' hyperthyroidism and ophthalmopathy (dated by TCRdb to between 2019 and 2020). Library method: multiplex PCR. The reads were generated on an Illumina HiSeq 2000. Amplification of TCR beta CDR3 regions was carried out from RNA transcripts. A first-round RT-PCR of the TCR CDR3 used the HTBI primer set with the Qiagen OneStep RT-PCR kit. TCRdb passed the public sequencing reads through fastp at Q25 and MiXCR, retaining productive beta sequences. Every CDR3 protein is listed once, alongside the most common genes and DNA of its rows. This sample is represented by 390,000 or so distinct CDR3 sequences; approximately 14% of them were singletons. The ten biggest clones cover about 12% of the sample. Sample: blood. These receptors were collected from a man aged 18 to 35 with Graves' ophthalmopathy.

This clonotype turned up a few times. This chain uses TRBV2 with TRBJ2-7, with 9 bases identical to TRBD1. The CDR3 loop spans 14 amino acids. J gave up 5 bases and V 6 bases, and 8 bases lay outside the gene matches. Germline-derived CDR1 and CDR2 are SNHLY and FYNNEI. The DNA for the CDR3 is TGTGCCAGCAGCGGGGACAGGGTGAAGCACGAGCAGTACTTC. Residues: CASSGDRVKHEQYF.

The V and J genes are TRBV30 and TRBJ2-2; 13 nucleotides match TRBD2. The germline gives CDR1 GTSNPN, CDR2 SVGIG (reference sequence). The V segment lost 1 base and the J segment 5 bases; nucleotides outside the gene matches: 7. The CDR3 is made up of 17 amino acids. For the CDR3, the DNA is TGTGCCTGGAGTGGGGGACTAGCGGGATGGGGAACCGGGGAGCTGTTTTTT. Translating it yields CAWSGGLAGWGTGELFF.

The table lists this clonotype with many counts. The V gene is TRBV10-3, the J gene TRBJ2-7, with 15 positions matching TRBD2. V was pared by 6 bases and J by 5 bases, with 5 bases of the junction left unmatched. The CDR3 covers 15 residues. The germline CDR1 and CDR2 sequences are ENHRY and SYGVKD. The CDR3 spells CAISLGTSGRHEQYF. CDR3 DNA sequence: TGTGCCATCAGCCTAGGGACTAGCGGGAGGCACGAGCAGTACTTC.

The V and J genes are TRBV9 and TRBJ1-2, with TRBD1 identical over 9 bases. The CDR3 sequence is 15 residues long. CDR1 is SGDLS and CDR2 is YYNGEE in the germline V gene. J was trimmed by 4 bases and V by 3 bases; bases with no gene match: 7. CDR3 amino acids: CASSEQGALGYGYTF. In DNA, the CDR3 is TGTGCCAGCAGCGAACAGGGGGCTTTAGGCTATGGCTACACCTTC.

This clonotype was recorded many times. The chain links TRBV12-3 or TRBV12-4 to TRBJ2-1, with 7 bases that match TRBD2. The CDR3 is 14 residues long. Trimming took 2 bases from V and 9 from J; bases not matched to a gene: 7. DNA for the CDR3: TGTGCCAGCAGTTTAAGCGGGATGGGCAGTGAGCAGTTCTTC. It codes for CASSLSGMGSEQFF.

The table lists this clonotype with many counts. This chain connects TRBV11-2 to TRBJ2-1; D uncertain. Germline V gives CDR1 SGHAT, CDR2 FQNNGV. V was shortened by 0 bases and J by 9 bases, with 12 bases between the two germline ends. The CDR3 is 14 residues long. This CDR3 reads CASSLEPGFGEQFF. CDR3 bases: TGTGCCAGCAGCTTAGAACCTGGGTTCGGTGAGCAGTTCTTC. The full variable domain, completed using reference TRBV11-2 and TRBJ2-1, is EAGVAQSPRYKIIEKRQSVAFWCNPISGHATLYWYQQILGQGPKLLIQFQNNGVVDDSQLPKDRFSAERLKGVDSTLKIQPAKLEDSAVYLCASSLEPGFGEQFFGPGTRLTVL.

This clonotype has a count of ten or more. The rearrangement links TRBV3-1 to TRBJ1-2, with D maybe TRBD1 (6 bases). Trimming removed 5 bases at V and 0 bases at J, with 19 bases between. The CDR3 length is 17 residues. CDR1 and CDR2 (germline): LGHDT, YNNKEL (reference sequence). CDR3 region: CASSGMGETGANYGYTF. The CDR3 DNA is TGTGCCAGCAGCGGAATGGGGGAGACAGGAGCTAACTATGGCTACACCTTC.

The CDR3 region has the DNA TGCAGCGGCCGGGACAGGGCCTCCTACGAGCAGTACTTC. It translates to CSGRDRASYEQYF. The V gene is TRBV29-1, the J gene TRBJ2-7; 9 bases agree with TRBD1. Germline CDR1 SQVTM, CDR2 ANQGSEA. The CDR3 runs to 13 residues. Germline trimming cut 7 bases from V and 0 bases from J; bases unmatched to any gene: 4.

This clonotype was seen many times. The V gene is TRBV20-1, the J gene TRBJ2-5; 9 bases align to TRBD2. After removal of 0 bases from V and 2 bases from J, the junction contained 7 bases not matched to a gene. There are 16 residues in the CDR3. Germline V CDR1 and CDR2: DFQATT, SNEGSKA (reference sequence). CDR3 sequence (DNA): TGCAGTGCTAGAGATGTAGCTAGCGGGAAACAAGAGACCCAGTACTTC. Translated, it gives CSARDVASGKQETQYF.

CDR3 nucleotides: TGTGCCAGTAGTATTTCGGGGGGAAGCAATTCACCCCTCCACTTT. Translated: CASSISGGSNSPLHF. The chain recombines TRBV19 with TRBJ1-6; possibly TRBD1 for D (5 bases). This CDR3 region has 15 residues. From germline, CDR1 is LNHDA and CDR2 SQIVND (reference sequence). V lost 3 bases, J lost 7 bases, and 13 bases lay in between.

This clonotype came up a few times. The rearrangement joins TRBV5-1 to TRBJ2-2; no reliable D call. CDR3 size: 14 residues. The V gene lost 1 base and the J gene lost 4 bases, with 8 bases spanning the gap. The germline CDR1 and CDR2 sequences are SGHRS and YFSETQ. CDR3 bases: TGCGCCAGCAGCTTGTTCGGCGGCACCGGGGAGCTGTTTTTT. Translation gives CASSLFGGTGELFF.

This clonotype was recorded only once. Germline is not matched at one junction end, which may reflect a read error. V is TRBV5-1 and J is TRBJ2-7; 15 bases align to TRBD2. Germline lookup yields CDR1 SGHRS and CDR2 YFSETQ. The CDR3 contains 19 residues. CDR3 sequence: CASSSQGLAGGTRSYEQYF. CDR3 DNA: TGTGCCAGCAGCTCGCAGGGACTAGCGGGAGGAACGAGGTCCTACGAGCAGTACTTC.

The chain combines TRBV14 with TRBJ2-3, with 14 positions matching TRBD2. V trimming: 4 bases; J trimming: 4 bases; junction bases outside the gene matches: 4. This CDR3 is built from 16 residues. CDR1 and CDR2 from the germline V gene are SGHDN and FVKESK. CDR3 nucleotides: TGTGCCAGCAGCCTAGGGACTAGCGGGGGATCAGATACGCAGTATTTT. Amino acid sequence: CASSLGTSGGSDTQYF.

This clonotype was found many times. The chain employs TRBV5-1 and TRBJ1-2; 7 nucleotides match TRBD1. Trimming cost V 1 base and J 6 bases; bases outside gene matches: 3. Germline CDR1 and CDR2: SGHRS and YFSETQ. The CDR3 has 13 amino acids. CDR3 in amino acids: CASSLRGPDGYTF. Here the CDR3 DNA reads TGCGCCAGCAGCTTGAGGGGGCCAGATGGCTACACCTTC. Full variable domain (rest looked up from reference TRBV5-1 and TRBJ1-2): KAGVTQTPRYLIKTRGQQVTLSCSPISGHRSVSWYQQTPGQGLQFLFEYFSETQRNKGNFPGRFSGRQFSNSRSEMNVSTLELGDSALYLCASSLRGPDGYTFGSGTRLTVV.

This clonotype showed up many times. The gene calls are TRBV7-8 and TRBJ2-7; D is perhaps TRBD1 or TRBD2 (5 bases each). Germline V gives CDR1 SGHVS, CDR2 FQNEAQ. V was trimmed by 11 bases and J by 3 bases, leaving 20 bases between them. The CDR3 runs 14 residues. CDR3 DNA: TGTGCCTCGTCAGAGGGACCCTTCATCTACGAGCAGTACTTC. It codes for CASSEGPFIYEQYF.

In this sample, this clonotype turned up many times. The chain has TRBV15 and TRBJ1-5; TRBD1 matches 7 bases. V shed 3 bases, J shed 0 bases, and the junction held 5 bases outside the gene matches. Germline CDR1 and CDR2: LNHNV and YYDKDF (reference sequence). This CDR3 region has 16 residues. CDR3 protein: CATSRRTGYSNQPQHF. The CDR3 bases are TGTGCCACCAGCAGGAGGACAGGATATAGCAATCAGCCCCAGCATTTT.

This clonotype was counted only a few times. CDR3 region: CASSVTGTSGNTIYF. The CDR3 DNA follows: TGTGCCAGCTCAGTAACCGGGACAAGTGGAAACACCATATATTTT. The chain is built from TRBV18 and TRBJ1-3; the D gene is possibly TRBD1 (6 bases). The V gene lost 5 bases and the J gene lost 3 bases, with 14 bases spanning the gap. Looked up from germline, CDR1 is KGHSH and CDR2 is LQKENI. The CDR3 spans 15 residues.

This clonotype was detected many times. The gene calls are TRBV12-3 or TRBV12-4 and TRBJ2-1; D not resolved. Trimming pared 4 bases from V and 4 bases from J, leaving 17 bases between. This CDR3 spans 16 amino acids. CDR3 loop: CASSSPETMPYNEQFF. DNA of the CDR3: TGTGCCAGCAGTTCCCCGGAGACAATGCCTTACAATGAGCAGTTCTTC.

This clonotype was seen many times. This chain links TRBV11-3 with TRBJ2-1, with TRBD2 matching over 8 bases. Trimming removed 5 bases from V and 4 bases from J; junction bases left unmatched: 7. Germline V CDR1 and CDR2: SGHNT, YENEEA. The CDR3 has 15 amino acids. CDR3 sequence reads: CASSLSGDPYNEQFF. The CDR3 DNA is TGTGCCAGCAGCCTTAGCGGGGATCCTTACAATGAGCAGTTCTTC. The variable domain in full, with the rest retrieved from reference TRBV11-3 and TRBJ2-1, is EAGVVQSPRYKIIEKKQPVAFWCNPISGHNTLYWYLQNLGQGPELLIRYENEEAVDDSQLPKDRFSAERLKGVDSTLKIQPAELGDSAVYLCASSLSGDPYNEQFFGPGTRLTVL.

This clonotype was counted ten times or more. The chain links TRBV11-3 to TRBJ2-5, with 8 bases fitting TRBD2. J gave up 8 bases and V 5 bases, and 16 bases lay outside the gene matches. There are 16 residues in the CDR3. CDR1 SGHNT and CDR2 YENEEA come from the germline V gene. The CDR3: CASSRRLAGTGGTQYF. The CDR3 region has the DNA TGTGCCAGCAGCCGTCGTTTAGCGGGGACGGGAGGTACCCAGTACTTC.

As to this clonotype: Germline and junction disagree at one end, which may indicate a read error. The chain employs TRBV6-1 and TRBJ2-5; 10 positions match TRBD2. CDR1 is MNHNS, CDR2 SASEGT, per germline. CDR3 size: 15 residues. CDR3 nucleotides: TGTGCCAGCAGTGCGGTAGCGGGGGGCCAAGAGACCCAGCACTTC. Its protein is CASSAVAGGQETQHF.

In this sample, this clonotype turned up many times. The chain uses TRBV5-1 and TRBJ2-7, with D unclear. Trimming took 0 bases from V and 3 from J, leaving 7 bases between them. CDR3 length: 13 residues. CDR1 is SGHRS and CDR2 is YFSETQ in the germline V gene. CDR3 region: CASSLAGHYEQYF. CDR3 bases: TGCGCCAGCAGCTTGGCCGGGCACTACGAGCAGTACTTC.

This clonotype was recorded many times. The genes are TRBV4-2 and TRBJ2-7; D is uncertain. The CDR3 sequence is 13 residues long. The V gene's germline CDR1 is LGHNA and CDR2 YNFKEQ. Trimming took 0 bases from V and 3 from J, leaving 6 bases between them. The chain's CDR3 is CASSQEGIYEQYF. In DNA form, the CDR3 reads TGTGCCAGCAGCCAAGAGGGCATCTACGAGCAGTACTTC.

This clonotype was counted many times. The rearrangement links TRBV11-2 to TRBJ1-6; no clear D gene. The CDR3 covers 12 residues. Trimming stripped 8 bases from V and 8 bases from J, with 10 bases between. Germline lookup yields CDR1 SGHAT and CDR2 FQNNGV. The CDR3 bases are TGTGCCAGCGGGTGGGAGGATTCACCCCTCCACTTT. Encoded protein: CASGWEDSPLHF.

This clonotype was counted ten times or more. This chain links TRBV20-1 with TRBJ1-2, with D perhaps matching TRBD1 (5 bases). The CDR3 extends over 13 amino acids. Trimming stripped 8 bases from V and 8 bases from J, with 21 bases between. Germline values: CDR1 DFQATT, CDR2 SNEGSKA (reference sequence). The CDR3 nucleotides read TGCAGTCCGCGGGGCACGATCCAGGGCGGCTACACCTTC. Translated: CSPRGTIQGGYTF.

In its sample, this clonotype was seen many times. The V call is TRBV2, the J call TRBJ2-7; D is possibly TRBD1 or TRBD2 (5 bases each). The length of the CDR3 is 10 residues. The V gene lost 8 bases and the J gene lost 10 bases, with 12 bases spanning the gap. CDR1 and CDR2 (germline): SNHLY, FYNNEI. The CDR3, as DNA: TGTGCCAGCGAGGGCAGGGAACAGTACTTC. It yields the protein CASEGREQYF.

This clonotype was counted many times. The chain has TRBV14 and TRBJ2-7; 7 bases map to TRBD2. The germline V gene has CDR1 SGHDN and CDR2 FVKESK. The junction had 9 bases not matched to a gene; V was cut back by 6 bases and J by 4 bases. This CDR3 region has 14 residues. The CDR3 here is CASSWGGAGYEQYF. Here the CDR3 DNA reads TGTGCCAGCAGTTGGGGGGGAGCAGGATACGAGCAGTACTTC.

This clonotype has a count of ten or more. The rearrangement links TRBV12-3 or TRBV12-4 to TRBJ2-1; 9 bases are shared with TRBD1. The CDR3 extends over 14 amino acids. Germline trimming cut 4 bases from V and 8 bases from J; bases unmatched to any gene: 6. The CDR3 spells CASSSRWTGDEQFF. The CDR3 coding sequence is TGTGCCAGCAGTTCCCGGTGGACAGGGGATGAGCAGTTCTTC.

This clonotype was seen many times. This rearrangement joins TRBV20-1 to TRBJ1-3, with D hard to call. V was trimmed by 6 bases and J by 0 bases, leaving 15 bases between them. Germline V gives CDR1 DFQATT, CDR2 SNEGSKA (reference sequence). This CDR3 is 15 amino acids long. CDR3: CSAIGSGNSGNTIYF. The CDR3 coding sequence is TGCAGTGCCATAGGGTCGGGAAACTCTGGAAACACCATATATTTT.